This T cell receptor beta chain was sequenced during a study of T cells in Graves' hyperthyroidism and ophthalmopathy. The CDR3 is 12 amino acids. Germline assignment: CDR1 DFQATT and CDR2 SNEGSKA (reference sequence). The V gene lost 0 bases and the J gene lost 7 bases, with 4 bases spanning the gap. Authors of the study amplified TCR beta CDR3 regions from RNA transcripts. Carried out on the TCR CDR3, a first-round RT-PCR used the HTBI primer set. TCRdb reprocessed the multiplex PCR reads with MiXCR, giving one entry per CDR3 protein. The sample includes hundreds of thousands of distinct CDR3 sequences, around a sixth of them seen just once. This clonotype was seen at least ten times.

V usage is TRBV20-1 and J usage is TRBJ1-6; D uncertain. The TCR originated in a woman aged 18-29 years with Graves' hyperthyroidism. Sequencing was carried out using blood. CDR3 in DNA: TGCAGTGCTAGAGATCTGAATTCACCCCTCCACTTT. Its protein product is CSARDLNSPLHF.